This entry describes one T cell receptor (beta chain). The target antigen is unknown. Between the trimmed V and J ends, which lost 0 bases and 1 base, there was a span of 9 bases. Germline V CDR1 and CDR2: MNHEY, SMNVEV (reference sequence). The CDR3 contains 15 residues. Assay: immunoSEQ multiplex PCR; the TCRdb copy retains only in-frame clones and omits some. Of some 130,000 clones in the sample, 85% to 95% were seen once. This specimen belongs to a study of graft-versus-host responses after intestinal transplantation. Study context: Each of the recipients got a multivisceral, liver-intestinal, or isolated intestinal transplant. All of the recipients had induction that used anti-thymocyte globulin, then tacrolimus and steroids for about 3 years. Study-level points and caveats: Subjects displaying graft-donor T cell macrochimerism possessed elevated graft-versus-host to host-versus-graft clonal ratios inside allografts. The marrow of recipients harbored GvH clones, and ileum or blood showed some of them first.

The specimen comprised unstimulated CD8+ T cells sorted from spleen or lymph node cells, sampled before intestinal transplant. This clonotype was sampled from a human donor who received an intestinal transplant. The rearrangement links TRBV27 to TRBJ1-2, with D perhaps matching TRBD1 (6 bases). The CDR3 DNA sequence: TGTGCCAGCAGTTTATCGCAGGGGCTTAACTATGGCTACACCTTC. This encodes CASSLSQGLNYGYTF.